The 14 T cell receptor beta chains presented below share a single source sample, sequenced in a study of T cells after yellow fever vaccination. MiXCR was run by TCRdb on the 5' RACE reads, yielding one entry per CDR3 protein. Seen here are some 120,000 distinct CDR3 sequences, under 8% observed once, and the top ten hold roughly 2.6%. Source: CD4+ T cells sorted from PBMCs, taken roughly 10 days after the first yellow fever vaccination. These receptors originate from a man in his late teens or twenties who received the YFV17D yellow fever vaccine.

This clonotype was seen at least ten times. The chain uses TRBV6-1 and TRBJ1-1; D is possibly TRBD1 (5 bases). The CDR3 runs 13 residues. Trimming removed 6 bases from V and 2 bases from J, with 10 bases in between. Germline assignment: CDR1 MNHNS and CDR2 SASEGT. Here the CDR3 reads CASSSGHNTEAFF. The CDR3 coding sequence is TGTGCCAGCAGCTCCGGACACAACACTGAAGCTTTCTTT.

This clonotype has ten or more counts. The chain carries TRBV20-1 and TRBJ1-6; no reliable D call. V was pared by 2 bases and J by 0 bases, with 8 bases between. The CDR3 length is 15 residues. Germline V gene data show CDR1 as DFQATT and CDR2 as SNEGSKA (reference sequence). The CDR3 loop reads CSARPAGSYNSPLHF. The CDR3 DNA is TGCAGTGCTAGACCTGCAGGCTCCTATAATTCACCCCTCCACTTT.

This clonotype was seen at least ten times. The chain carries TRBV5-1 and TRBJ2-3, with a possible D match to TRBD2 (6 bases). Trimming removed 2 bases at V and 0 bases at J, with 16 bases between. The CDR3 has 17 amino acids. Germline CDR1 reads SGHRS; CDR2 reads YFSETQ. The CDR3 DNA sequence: TGCGCCAGCAGCTTCCCCCTCGCGGGGAAAAGCACAGATACGCAGTATTTT. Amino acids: CASSFPLAGKSTDTQYF.

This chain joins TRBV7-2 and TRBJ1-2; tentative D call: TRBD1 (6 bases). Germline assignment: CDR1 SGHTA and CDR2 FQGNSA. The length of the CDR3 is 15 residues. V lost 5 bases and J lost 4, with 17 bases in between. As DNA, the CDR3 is TGTGCCAGCAGCCCCTACGGGGGCCTTACCTATGGCTACACCTTC. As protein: CASSPYGGLTYGYTF.

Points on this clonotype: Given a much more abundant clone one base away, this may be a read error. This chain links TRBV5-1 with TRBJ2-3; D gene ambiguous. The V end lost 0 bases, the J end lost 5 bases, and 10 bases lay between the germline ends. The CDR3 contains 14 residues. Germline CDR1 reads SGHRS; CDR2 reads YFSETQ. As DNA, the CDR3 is TGCGCCAGCAGCTTGGGTAGATACAAAGATACGCAGTATTTT. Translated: CASSLGRYKDTQYF.

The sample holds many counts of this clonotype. DNA of the CDR3: TGTGCCAGCAGTTTCCTAGCGGCCGGGGAGCTGTTTTTT. This gives the protein CASSFLAAGELFF. The chain is built from TRBV7-9 and TRBJ2-2; 7 bases align to TRBD2. J gave up 6 bases and V 6 bases, and 4 bases lay outside the gene matches. This CDR3 comprises 13 residues. The germline V gene has CDR1 SEHNR and CDR2 FQNEAQ (reference sequence).

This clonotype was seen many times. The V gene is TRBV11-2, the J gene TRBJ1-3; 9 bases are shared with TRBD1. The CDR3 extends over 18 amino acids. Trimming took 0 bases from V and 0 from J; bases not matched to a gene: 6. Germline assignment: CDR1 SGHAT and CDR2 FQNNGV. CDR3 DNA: TGTGCCAGCAGCTTAGAGGGACAGGGCCCATTCTCTGGAAACACCATATATTTT. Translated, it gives CASSLEGQGPFSGNTIYF. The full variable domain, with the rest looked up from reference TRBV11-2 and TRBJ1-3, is EAGVAQSPRYKIIEKRQSVAFWCNPISGHATLYWYQQILGQGPKLLIQFQNNGVVDDSQLPKDRFSAERLKGVDSTLKIQPAKLEDSAVYLCASSLEGQGPFSGNTIYFGEGSWLTVV.

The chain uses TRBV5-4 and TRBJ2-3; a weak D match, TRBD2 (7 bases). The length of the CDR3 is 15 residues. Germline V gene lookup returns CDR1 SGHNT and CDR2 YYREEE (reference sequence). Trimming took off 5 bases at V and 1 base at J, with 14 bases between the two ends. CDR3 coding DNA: TGTGCCAGCAGTTTCGGGGGGCGAGGCACAGATACGCAGTATTTT. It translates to CASSFGGRGTDTQYF.

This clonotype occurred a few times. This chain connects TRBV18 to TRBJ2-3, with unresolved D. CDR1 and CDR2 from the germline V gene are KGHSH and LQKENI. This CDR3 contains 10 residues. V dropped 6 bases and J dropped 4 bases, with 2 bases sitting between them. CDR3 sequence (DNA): TGTGCCAGCTCCTCAGATACGCAGTATTTT. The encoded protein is CASSSDTQYF.

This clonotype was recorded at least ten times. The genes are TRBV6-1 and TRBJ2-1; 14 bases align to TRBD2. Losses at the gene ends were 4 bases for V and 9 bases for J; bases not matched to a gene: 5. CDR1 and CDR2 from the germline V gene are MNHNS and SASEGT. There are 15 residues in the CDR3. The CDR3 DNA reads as TGTGCCAGCAGTGTGACTAGCGGGGGGGAGAGTGAGCAGTTCTTC. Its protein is CASSVTSGGESEQFF.

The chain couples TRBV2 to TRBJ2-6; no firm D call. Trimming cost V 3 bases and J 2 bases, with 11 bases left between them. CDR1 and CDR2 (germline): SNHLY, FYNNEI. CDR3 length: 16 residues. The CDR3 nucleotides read TGTGCCAGCAGTGAGCGTTCTTTGGCTGGGGCCAACGTCCTGACTTTC. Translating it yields CASSERSLAGANVLTF.

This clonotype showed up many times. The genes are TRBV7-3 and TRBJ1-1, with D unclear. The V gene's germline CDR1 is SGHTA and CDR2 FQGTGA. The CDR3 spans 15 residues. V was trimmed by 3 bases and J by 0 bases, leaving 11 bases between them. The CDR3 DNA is TGTGCCAGCAGCTTCGGAGCAGGAATGAACACTGAAGCTTTCTTT. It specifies CASSFGAGMNTEAFF. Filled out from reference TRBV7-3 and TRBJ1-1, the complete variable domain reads GAGVSQTPSNKVTEKGKYVELRCDPISGHTALYWYRQSLGQGPEFLIYFQGTGAADDSGLPNDRFFAVRPEGSVSTLKIQRTERGDSAVYLCASSFGAGMNTEAFFGQGTRLTVV.

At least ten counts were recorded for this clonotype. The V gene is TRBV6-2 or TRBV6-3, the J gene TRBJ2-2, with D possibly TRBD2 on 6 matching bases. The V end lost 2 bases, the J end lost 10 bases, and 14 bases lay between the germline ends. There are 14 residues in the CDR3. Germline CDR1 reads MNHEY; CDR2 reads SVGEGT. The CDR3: CASSYRLEGTELFF. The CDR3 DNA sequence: TGTGCCAGCAGTTACCGACTGGAGGGTACGGAGCTGTTTTTT.

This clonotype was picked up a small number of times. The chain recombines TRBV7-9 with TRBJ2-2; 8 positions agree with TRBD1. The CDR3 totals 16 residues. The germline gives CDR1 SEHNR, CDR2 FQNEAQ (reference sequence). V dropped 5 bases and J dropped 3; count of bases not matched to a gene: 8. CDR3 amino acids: CASSPVGQGYTGELFF. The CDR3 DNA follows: TGTGCCAGCAGCCCCGTCGGACAGGGATACACCGGGGAGCTGTTTTTT.